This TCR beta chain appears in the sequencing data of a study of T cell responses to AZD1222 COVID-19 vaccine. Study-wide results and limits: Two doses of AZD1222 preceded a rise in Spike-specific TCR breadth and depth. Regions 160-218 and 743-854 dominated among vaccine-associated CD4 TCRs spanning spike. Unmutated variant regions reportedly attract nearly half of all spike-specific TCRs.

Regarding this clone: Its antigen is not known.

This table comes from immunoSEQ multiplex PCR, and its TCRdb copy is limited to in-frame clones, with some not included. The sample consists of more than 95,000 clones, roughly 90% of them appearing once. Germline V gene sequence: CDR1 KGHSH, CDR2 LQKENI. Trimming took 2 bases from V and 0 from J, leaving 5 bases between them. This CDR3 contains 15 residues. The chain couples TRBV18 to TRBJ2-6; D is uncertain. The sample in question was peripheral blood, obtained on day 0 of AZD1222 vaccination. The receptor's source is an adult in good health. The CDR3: CASSPALSGANVLTF. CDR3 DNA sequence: TGTGCCAGCTCACCAGCTCTCTCTGGGGCCAACGTCCTGACTTTC.